This T cell receptor beta chain was identified during a study of blood T cell repertoires in COVID-19. Overall study context: Samples taken during acute and convalescent COVID-19 were collected in the United States, Italy and Spain. T cells, B-cell-depleted T cells, or PBMCs supplied cDNA or gDNA.

Methods used by the authors: Nucleated cell counts were estimated from reference gene primer amplification. Here immunoSEQ multiplex PCR was the method, and the copy in TCRdb shows in-frame clones only, minus some. V, J and clone size are those of that table, while D and trimming were read from the DNA. The table lists about 170,000 clones, around 89% of them singletons, with around 24% in the top ten. Sequenced input: peripheral blood. This sequence was found in a man aged 55-75 years with acute or convalescent COVID-19.

The CDR3 nucleotides are TGCGCCAGCAGCGAACTAGCGGGAGTGAACAATGAGCAGTTCTTC. Encoded protein: CASSELAGVNNEQFF. The chain carries TRBV5-1 and TRBJ2-1, with 11 bases fitting TRBD2. From germline, CDR1 is SGHRS and CDR2 YFSETQ. The CDR3 has 15 residues. V shed 4 bases, J shed 5 bases, and the junction held 5 bases outside the gene matches.